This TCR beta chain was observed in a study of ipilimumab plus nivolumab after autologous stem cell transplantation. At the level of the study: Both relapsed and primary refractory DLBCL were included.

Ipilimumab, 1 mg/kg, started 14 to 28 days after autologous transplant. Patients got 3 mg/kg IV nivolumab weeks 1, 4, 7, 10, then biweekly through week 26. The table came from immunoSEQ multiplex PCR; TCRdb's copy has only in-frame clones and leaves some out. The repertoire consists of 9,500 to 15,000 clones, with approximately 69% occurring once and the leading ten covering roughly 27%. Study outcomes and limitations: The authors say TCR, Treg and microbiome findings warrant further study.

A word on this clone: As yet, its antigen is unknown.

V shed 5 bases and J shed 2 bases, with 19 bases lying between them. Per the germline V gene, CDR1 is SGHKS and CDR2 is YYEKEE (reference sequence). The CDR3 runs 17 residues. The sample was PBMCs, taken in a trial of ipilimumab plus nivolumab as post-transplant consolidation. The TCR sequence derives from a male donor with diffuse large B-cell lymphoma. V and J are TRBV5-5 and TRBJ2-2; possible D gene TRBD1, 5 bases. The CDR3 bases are TGTGCCAGCAGTCGCGAATGGGGCACAGAAAACACCGGGGAGCTGTTTTTT. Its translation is CASSREWGTENTGELFF.